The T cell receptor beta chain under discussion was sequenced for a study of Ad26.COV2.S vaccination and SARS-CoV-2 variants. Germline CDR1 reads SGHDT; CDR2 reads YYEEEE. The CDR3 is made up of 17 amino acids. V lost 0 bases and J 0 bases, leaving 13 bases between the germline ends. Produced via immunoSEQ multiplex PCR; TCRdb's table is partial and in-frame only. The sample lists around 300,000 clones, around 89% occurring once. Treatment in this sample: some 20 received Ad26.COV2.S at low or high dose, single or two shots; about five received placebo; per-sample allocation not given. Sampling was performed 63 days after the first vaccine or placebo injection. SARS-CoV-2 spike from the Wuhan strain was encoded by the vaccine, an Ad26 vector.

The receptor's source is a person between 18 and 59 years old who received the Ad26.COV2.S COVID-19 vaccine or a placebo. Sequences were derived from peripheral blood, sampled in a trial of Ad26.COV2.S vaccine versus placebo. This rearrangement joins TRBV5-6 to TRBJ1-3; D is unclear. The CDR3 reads CASSLVGRISSGNTIYF. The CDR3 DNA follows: TGTGCCAGCAGCTTGGTCGGTCGGATAAGCTCTGGAAACACCATATATTTT.